Listed here are 23 T cell receptor beta chains from one sample, sequenced in a study of Ad26.COV2.S vaccination and SARS-CoV-2 variants. Noted treatment: some 19 received Ad26.COV2.S at low or high dose, single or two shots; a few received placebo; per-sample allocation not given. Sample collection was performed on day 63 after the first vaccine or placebo injection. The repertoire was sequenced with immunoSEQ multiplex PCR; TCRdb's copy has only in-frame clones and lacks some. The data show around 320,000 clones, about 86% seen once. The sequences come from peripheral blood, collected in a trial of Ad26.COV2.S vaccine versus placebo. Every receptor here comes from a person between 18 and 65 years old who received the Ad26.COV2.S COVID-19 vaccine or a placebo.

J is TRBJ2-4 and V is TRBV12-5; D is uncertain. This CDR3 is built from 13 residues. Germline CDR1 LGHNT, CDR2 FRNRAP. V lost 6 bases and J lost 9, with 15 bases in between. CDR3 amino acids: CASGIDSVGIQYF. The CDR3 bases are TGTGCTAGTGGCATCGATTCAGTGGGCATTCAGTACTTC.

The CDR3 spells CATSIGVLDIQEETQYF. For the CDR3, the DNA is TGTGCCACCAGCATAGGGGTTTTGGACATACAAGAGGAGACCCAGTACTTC. V is TRBV15 and J is TRBJ2-5; D is perhaps TRBD1 (5 bases). The CDR3 totals 17 residues. With 4 bases removed from V and 5 bases from J, the gap between germline ends came to 23 bases. Germline CDR1 and CDR2: LNHNV and YYDKDF (reference sequence).

This chain connects TRBV10-3 to TRBJ2-1; D perhaps matches TRBD1 (6 bases). CDR3 length: 13 residues. Germline CDR1 and CDR2: ENHRY and SYGVKD. The V end was cut by 4 bases, the J end by 4 bases, with 8 bases between. The CDR3 sequence is CAISAGQYNEQFF. For the CDR3, the DNA is TGTGCCATCAGTGCGGGACAATACAATGAGCAGTTCTTC.

V and J are TRBV4-3 and TRBJ1-1; possible D gene TRBD1, 6 bases. With 3 bases removed from V and 2 bases from J, the gap between germline ends came to 16 bases. The CDR3 runs 16 residues. The germline V gene has CDR1 LGHNA and CDR2 YSLEER. The CDR3 sequence: CASSHQTGGTNTEAFF. The DNA for the CDR3 is TGCGCCAGCAGCCATCAGACAGGAGGCACTAACACTGAAGCTTTCTTT.

This chain uses TRBV5-1 with TRBJ2-7; 9 bases line up with TRBD1. The CDR3 is 14 amino acids. V lost 4 bases to trimming and J lost 2 bases; unmatched junction nucleotides: 4. Germline assignment: CDR1 SGHRS and CDR2 YFSETQ. Here the CDR3 reads CASSRGQGTYEQYF. Written as DNA, the CDR3 is TGCGCCAGCAGCCGGGGACAGGGAACCTACGAGCAGTACTTC.

With regard to this clone: Other DNA sequences within the sample encode an identical CDR3. The chain employs TRBV9 and TRBJ2-3; TRBD2 matches at 11 bases. The junction had 2 bases not matched to a gene; V was cut back by 3 bases and J by 2 bases. Germline V gene lookup returns CDR1 SGDLS and CDR2 YYNGEE. The CDR3 is 15 amino acids. CDR3 region: CASSASGGPTDTQYF. Here the CDR3 DNA reads TGTGCCAGCAGCGCTAGCGGGGGGCCCACAGATACGCAGTATTTT.

The chain joins TRBV5-4 to TRBJ1-1; TRBD1 aligns across 10 bases. CDR1 SGHNT and CDR2 YYREEE come from the germline V gene (reference sequence). The CDR3 covers 16 residues. Trimming removed 3 bases from V and 5 bases from J; junction bases left unmatched: 10. CDR3 sequence reads: CASSSNRQGAGTEAFF. The DNA for the CDR3 is TGTGCCAGCAGCTCTAACCGACAGGGGGCTGGGACTGAAGCTTTCTTT.

The V call is TRBV5-5, the J call TRBJ1-5; no clear D. Germline values: CDR1 SGHKS, CDR2 YYEKEE (reference sequence). Trimming stripped 4 bases from V and 4 bases from J, with 15 bases between. CDR3 length: 15 amino acids. The CDR3 loop reads CASSTDLVGNQPQHF. In DNA form, the CDR3 reads TGTGCCAGCAGCACTGACCTTGTAGGAAATCAGCCCCAGCATTTT.

This clone has only one observation. This chain connects TRBV7-8 to TRBJ1-2; no clear D gene. Germline CDR1 SGHVS, CDR2 FQNEAQ. V shed 4 bases and J shed 1 base, with 10 bases lying between them. This CDR3 region has 14 residues. The CDR3 DNA reads as TGTGCCAGCAGCTCTTCAGAGCTTAACTATGGCTACACCTTC. Residues: CASSSSELNYGYTF.

This chain connects TRBV2 to TRBJ2-7, with D perhaps being TRBD1 or TRBD2 (5 bases each). The V gene's germline CDR1 is SNHLY and CDR2 FYNNEI. The CDR3 runs to 12 residues. V shed 4 bases and J shed 4 bases, with 8 bases lying between them. CDR3 sequence (DNA): TGTGCCAGCAGTGGGGGGAATTACGAGCAGTACTTC. Amino acid sequence: CASSGGNYEQYF.

The gene calls are TRBV4-1 and TRBJ1-5; D remains ambiguous. Germline assignment: CDR1 MGHRA and CDR2 YSYEKL. Trimming shortened V by 6 bases and J by 3 bases, and 15 bases separated the two germline ends. The CDR3 spans 15 residues. The CDR3 spells CASSFDGQDNQPQHF. The CDR3 DNA reads TGCGCCAGCAGTTTCGACGGGCAGGACAATCAGCCCCAGCATTTT.

V and J are TRBV5-6 and TRBJ1-2; TRBD1 is a possible D gene (5 bases). Per germline, CDR1 SGHDT and CDR2 YYEEEE. V gave up 4 bases and J gave up 8 bases, with 18 bases separating them. The CDR3 has 14 residues. Here the CDR3 DNA reads TGTGCCAGCAGCCCGACGGGACCTACGTGGGGCTACACCTTC. Translated: CASSPTGPTWGYTF. The whole variable domain, remainder taken from reference TRBV5-6 and TRBJ1-2, is DAGVTQSPTHLIKTRGQQVTLRCSPKSGHDTVSWYQQALGQGPQFIFQYYEEEERQRGNFPDRFSGHQFPNYSSELNVNALLLGDSALYLCASSPTGPTWGYTFGSGTRLTVV.

The rearrangement uses TRBV30 and TRBJ1-5, with D possibly matching TRBD1 (6 bases). Per germline, CDR1 GTSNPN and CDR2 SVGIG (reference sequence). The V end was cut by 3 bases, the J end by 4 bases, with 13 bases between. The CDR3 covers 14 residues. The CDR3 loop reads CAWSLGGFNQPQHF. Written as DNA, the CDR3 is TGTGCCTGGAGCTTAGGGGGGTTTAATCAGCCCCAGCATTTT. Drawing the rest from reference TRBV30 and TRBJ1-5, the complete variable domain is SQTIHQWPATLVQPVGSPLSLECTVEGTSNPNLYWYRQAAGRGLQLLFYSVGIGQISSEVPQNLSASRPQDRQFILSSKKLLLSDSGFYLCAWSLGGFNQPQHFGDGTRLSIL.

This chain uses TRBV18 with TRBJ2-7, with D perhaps TRBD1 or TRBD2 (5 bases each). The germline gives CDR1 KGHSH, CDR2 LQKENI. V was trimmed by 6 bases and J by 3 bases, leaving 15 bases between them. CDR3 length: 14 amino acids. CDR3 bases: TGTGCCAGCTCGGGTGGGACGGACGACTACGAGCAGTACTTC. This translates into CASSGGTDDYEQYF.

The gene calls are TRBV7-9 and TRBJ1-2; no firm D call. Germline CDR1 reads SEHNR; CDR2 reads FQNEAQ (reference sequence). V lost 2 bases to trimming and J lost 8 bases, with 9 bases between them. The CDR3 sequence is 12 residues long. CDR3 coding DNA: TGTGCCAGCAGCTTAATCACTTGGGGCTACACCTTC. Translation: CASSLITWGYTF.

The chain links TRBV11-2 to TRBJ2-1; TRBD2 matches at 7 bases. CDR1 is SGHAT and CDR2 is FQNNGV in the germline V gene. This CDR3 has 14 residues. With 7 bases clipped from V and 10 bases from J, the junction kept 13 bases outside the gene matches. The CDR3 sequence is CASTSNGGGLEQFF. CDR3 in DNA: TGTGCCAGCACCTCAAATGGGGGGGGTTTGGAGCAGTTCTTC.

The V gene is TRBV19, the J gene TRBJ1-1; D ambiguous. The germline gives CDR1 LNHDA, CDR2 SQIVND (reference sequence). The germline V and J ends were trimmed by 3 bases and 1 base, with 9 bases remaining between them. The CDR3 covers 14 residues. The CDR3 DNA is TGTGCCAGTAGTATTTGGGCCGGGAACACTGAAGCTTTCTTT. This gives the protein CASSIWAGNTEAFF.

V usage is TRBV7-9 and J usage is TRBJ1-6; D is ambiguous. V was cut by 3 bases and J by 7 bases, with 4 bases left in between. This CDR3 is built from 12 residues. The germline CDR1 and CDR2 sequences are SEHNR and FQNEAQ (reference sequence). Here the CDR3 DNA reads TGTGCCAGCAGCTTCCAGAATTCACCCCTCCACTTT. It is translated as CASSFQNSPLHF.

This sequence joins TRBV9 and TRBJ1-2; D not certain. The CDR3 loop spans 13 amino acids. Germline lookup yields CDR1 SGDLS and CDR2 YYNGEE. V shed 0 bases and J shed 1 base, with 4 bases lying between them. The CDR3 reads CASSVASNYGYTF. The CDR3 coding sequence is TGTGCCAGCAGCGTAGCCAGTAACTATGGCTACACCTTC.

This chain uses TRBV6-2 or TRBV6-3 with TRBJ1-2; a possible D gene is TRBD1 (6 bases). From germline, CDR1 is MNHEY and CDR2 SVGEGT. V lost 5 bases and J lost 7, with 17 bases in between. This CDR3 spans 14 amino acids. DNA of the CDR3: TGTGCCAGCAGTACAGGGCGAAGCGGTGCTGGCTACACCTTC. Translated: CASSTGRSGAGYTF.

This sequence joins TRBV6-5 and TRBJ2-3; D remains ambiguous. Looked up from germline, CDR1 is MNHEY and CDR2 is SVGAGI. V lost 5 bases and J lost 1, with 13 bases in between. The CDR3 runs to 15 residues. CDR3 region: CASSPTYRGTDTQYF. The CDR3 coding sequence is TGTGCCAGCAGTCCGACGTACCGGGGCACAGATACGCAGTATTTT.

The V call is TRBV4-1, the J call TRBJ1-5, with D unclear. The V end lost 0 bases, the J end lost 2 bases, and 8 bases lay between the germline ends. The CDR3 contains 15 residues. Germline CDR1 is MGHRA and CDR2 is YSYEKL. The CDR3 DNA sequence: TGCGCCAGCAGCCAAGATAATAGGGGCAATCAGCCCCAGCATTTT. Its protein is CASSQDNRGNQPQHF.

This chain connects TRBV5-6 to TRBJ1-5; D might be TRBD1 (6 bases). V was shortened by 0 bases and J by 7 bases, with 8 bases between the two germline ends. CDR3 length: 13 residues. Germline V gene lookup returns CDR1 SGHDT and CDR2 YYEEEE. The CDR3 is CASSLDRVQPQHF. The CDR3 nucleotides are TGTGCCAGCAGCTTGGACAGGGTACAGCCCCAGCATTTT.